The entry that follows covers one T cell receptor (beta chain) sequence. This entry belongs to a study of blood T cell repertoires in COVID-19. Across the study: T cells, B-cell-depleted T cells, or PBMCs supplied cDNA or gDNA.

In germline, CDR1 is MNHNY, CDR2 SVGAGI (reference sequence). V shed 5 bases and J shed 4 bases, with 12 bases lying between them. There are 14 residues in the CDR3. Authors' methods: Researchers report that nucleated cell counts were estimated from reference gene primer amplification. The assay was immunoSEQ multiplex PCR, and TCRdb's table has in-frame clones only and misses some. V, J and clone size were drawn from that table, and D and trimming were deduced from the DNA. The sample yields about 160,000 clones, 60% to 85% seen once. Material for sequencing was peripheral blood. This chain joins TRBV6-6 and TRBJ1-5; a weak D match, TRBD1 (6 bases). The sequence came from a man in his 60s with acute or convalescent COVID-19. The chain's CDR3 is CASSPGTKNQPQHF. In DNA, the CDR3 is TGTGCCAGCAGTCCCGGGACAAAGAATCAGCCCCAGCATTTT.